Each of the 5 T cell receptor beta chains below was sequenced from the same sample in a study of blood T cell repertoires in COVID-19. Assay used: immunoSEQ multiplex PCR; TCRdb lists only in-frame clones, some missing. This table has some 400,000 clones, approximately 87% appearing once. Input material: PBMCs or T cells enriched from blood (not recorded which). The receptor source for this set is a man aged 25 to 40 who had recovered from COVID-19.

Concerning this clone: The junction shows a germline mismatch at one end, possibly a read error. In DNA, the CDR3 is TGTGCCAGCAGCCAAGTCTTAGCAGGGGTCGTCTTC. It specifies CASSQVLAGVVF. The rearrangement uses TRBV3-1 (or the pseudogene TRBV3-2) and TRBJ2-1, with D maybe TRBD1 (6 bases). There are 12 residues in the CDR3. Germline V gene sequence: CDR1 LGHDT, CDR2 YNNKEL (reference sequence).

As for this clone: Other DNA sequences in the same sample also yield this CDR3. The V gene is TRBV5-1, the J gene TRBJ2-7; D remains unclear. The germline V and J ends were trimmed by 3 bases and 4 bases, with 5 bases remaining between them. Germline V gives CDR1 SGHRS, CDR2 YFSETQ. The length of the CDR3 is 11 residues. This CDR3 is CASSSTYEQYF. CDR3 coding DNA: TGCGCCAGCAGCTCAACATACGAGCAGTACTTC.

The chain recombines TRBV12-3 or TRBV12-4 with TRBJ1-1; possibly TRBD1 for D (6 bases). The V and J ends lost 6 bases and 7 bases respectively, with 12 bases between them. CDR3 size: 12 residues. The CDR3 sequence: CASSRGRSEAFF. DNA of the CDR3: TGTGCCAGCAGCAGGGGTCGTAGTGAAGCTTTCTTT.

The chain has TRBV30 and TRBJ2-3; TRBD2 aligns across 7 bases. The CDR3 has 15 residues. Trimming cost V 1 base and J 7 bases; bases outside gene matches: 11. From germline, CDR1 is GTSNPN and CDR2 SVGIG (reference sequence). CDR3 DNA: TGTGCCTGGAGTGCAGGACTAGTCACTTCTTATACGCAGTATTTT. Amino acid sequence: CAWSAGLVTSYTQYF.

This chain joins TRBV25-1 and TRBJ2-7, with 8 bases aligning to TRBD2. CDR1 is MGHDK and CDR2 is SYGVNS in the germline V gene. The CDR3 loop spans 16 amino acids. The J segment lost 0 bases and the V segment lost 4 bases, leaving 8 bases of the junction unmatched. CDR3 protein: CASSVRGGSPSYEQYF. The CDR3 DNA reads as TGTGCCAGCAGTGTTCGGGGGGGAAGCCCCTCCTACGAGCAGTACTTC.